Reported below is one TCR beta chain. What it binds is not known. Profiled with immunoSEQ multiplex PCR; TCRdb holds only in-frame clones, not every one. In the table there are roughly 97,000 clones, 85% to 95% of which are singletons. Germline assignment: CDR1 MNHEY and CDR2 SVGAGI. CDR3 length: 16 residues. J gave up 7 bases and V 0 bases, and 8 bases lay outside the gene matches. The sample belongs to a study of siplizumab effects on memory and regulatory T cells. Study-level points and caveats: No assignable naive or memory phenotype existed for roughly 80-97% of proliferating CD4+ or CD8+ clones.

Sequenced: Tregs sorted from blood. The sequence was obtained from a human donor in good health. The chain carries TRBV6-5 and TRBJ2-1; 8 nucleotides agree with TRBD2. CDR3 sequence: CASSYSRGGRGNEQFF. CDR3 DNA: TGTGCCAGCAGTTACTCCCGGGGGGGGAGAGGTAATGAGCAGTTCTTC.